This is a list of T cell receptor beta chains from one sample in a study of cytomegalovirus exposure and HLA in healthy donors. The data were produced by immunoSEQ multiplex PCR, yet TCRdb's version contains in-frame clones alone and is incomplete. The profile shows about 190,000 clones, about 70% of them singletons. Sequenced: PBMCs. These receptors were taken from a woman younger than 45 in good health and CMV-seronegative. Both conserved end residues are part of each CDR3. The D gene is left open where the match is weak. Rows give clone size only sometimes, using once, few, many, or a class for an expanded clone.

j_gene: TRBJ1-3
d_gene: TRBD1
abundance: NA
v_gene: TRBV9
CDR3nt: TGTGCCAGCAGCGTAGACAGGGGAAGTGGAAACACCATATATTTT
CDR3aa: CASSVDRGSGNTIYF

j_gene: TRBJ2-2
d_gene: NA
abundance: NA
v_gene: TRBV11-3
CDR3nt: TGTGCCAGCAGCCCCAGATTTAGCCGCTTCACCGGGGAGCTGTTTTTT
CDR3aa: CASSPRFSRFTGELFF

j_gene: TRBJ2-7
d_gene: NA
abundance: once
v_gene: TRBV6-6
CDR3nt: TGTGCCAGCAGTTACGCAGGTAACGGCTACGAGCAGTACTTC
CDR3aa: CASSYAGNGYEQYF

j_gene: TRBJ2-1
d_gene: TRBD2
abundance: NA
v_gene: TRBV7-9
CDR3nt: TGTGCCAGCAGCACGGGGGGCGGGAGGGTGGGCAATGAGCAGTTCTTC
CDR3aa: CASSTGGGRVGNEQFF

j_gene: TRBJ2-3
d_gene: NA
abundance: NA
v_gene: TRBV4-3
CDR3nt: TGCGCCAGCAGCCAAGGAGCGGATACGCAGTATTTT
CDR3aa: CASSQGADTQYF

j_gene: TRBJ1-3
d_gene: NA
abundance: NA
v_gene: TRBV5-5
CDR3nt: TGTGCCAGCAGCTTGGGACTGCACTCTGGAAACACCATATATTTT
CDR3aa: CASSLGLHSGNTIYF

j_gene: TRBJ2-1
d_gene: TRBD1
abundance: NA
v_gene: TRBV9
CDR3nt: TGTGCCAGCAGCGTAGGGGACAGGAACAATGAGCAGTTCTTC
CDR3aa: CASSVGDRNNEQFF

j_gene: TRBJ2-4
d_gene: NA
abundance: NA
v_gene: TRBV2
CDR3nt: TGTGCCGGTTCGAGGGAGCTCACGGACATTCAGTACTTC
CDR3aa: CAGSRELTDIQYF

j_gene: TRBJ2-2
d_gene: TRBD2
abundance: NA
v_gene: TRBV2
CDR3nt: TGTGCCAGCATTGACGTCCGACTAGCGGGAGAACAAACGAACACCGGGGAGCTGTTTTTT
CDR3aa: CASIDVRLAGEQTNTGELFF

j_gene: TRBJ2-7
d_gene: TRBD2
abundance: NA
v_gene: TRBV25-1
CDR3nt: TGTGCCAGCAGTACTTTTAGCGGGAGGGCCTACGAGCAGTACTTC
CDR3aa: CASSTFSGRAYEQYF

j_gene: TRBJ2-3
d_gene: NA
abundance: NA
v_gene: TRBV20-1
CDR3nt: TGCTCTGTAAATGGGCCCTCTACGCAGTATTTT
CDR3aa: CSVNGPSTQYF

j_gene: TRBJ2-1
d_gene: TRBD1
abundance: NA
v_gene: TRBV5-1
CDR3nt: TGCGCCAGCAGCCCTGGACAGGGGGCATATAATGAGCAGTTCTTC
CDR3aa: CASSPGQGAYNEQFF

j_gene: TRBJ2-7
d_gene: NA
abundance: NA
v_gene: TRBV5-4
CDR3nt: TGTGCCAGCAGCTTGGGCCCAGGGGTCACGTACGAGCAGTACTTC
CDR3aa: CASSLGPGVTYEQYF

j_gene: TRBJ2-5
d_gene: TRBD1
abundance: NA
v_gene: TRBV7-9
CDR3nt: TGTGCCAGCAGCTTAGGGGGGGACAGGGTCAGGGAGACCCAGTACTTC
CDR3aa: CASSLGGDRVRETQYF

j_gene: TRBJ2-2
d_gene: TRBD2
abundance: NA
v_gene: TRBV5-1
CDR3nt: TGCGCCAGCAGCTTACTGACTAGCGTCGATACCGGGGAGCTGTTTTTT
CDR3aa: CASSLLTSVDTGELFF

j_gene: TRBJ2-2
d_gene: NA
abundance: NA
v_gene: TRBV5-1
CDR3nt: TGCGCCAGCAGCTTCAGCTTAAATACCGGGGGGCTCTGGACCGGGGAGCTGTTTTTT
CDR3aa: CASSFSLNTGGLWTGELFF

j_gene: TRBJ2-3
d_gene: TRBD2
abundance: NA
v_gene: TRBV9
CDR3nt: TGTGCCAGCAGCGTAGATATTAGCGGGTACACAGATACGCAGTATTTT
CDR3aa: CASSVDISGYTDTQYF

j_gene: TRBJ2-1
d_gene: NA
abundance: NA
v_gene: TRBV19
CDR3nt: TGTGCCAGTAGTATTACGGTAAGAAATGAGCAGTTCTTC
CDR3aa: CASSITVRNEQFF

j_gene: TRBJ1-3
d_gene: TRBD1
abundance: once
v_gene: TRBV18
CDR3nt: TGTGCCAGCTCACCAATCACAGGGGGAGGATCTGGAAACACCATATATTTT
CDR3aa: CASSPITGGGSGNTIYF

j_gene: TRBJ2-5
d_gene: NA
abundance: NA
v_gene: TRBV9
CDR3nt: TGTGCCAGCAGCGTCCGGGAGAGGGGAGAGACCCAGTACTTC
CDR3aa: CASSVRERGETQYF

j_gene: TRBJ2-7
d_gene: NA
abundance: NA
v_gene: TRBV30
CDR3nt: TGTGCCTGGGAGAGGCCACTCACAGGGAAAGACGAGCAGTACTTC
CDR3aa: CAWERPLTGKDEQYF

j_gene: TRBJ2-7
d_gene: TRBD1
abundance: NA
v_gene: TRBV19
CDR3nt: TGTGCCAGTAGTATAAGAACAGGGGGCCCCTCAGAGGAGCAGTACTTC
CDR3aa: CASSIRTGGPSEEQYF

j_gene: TRBJ2-3
d_gene: TRBD2
abundance: NA
v_gene: TRBV18
CDR3nt: TGTGCCAGCTCACCACCGGGGGGACTAGCGAGCACAGATACGCAGTATTTT
CDR3aa: CASSPPGGLASTDTQYF

j_gene: TRBJ2-7
d_gene: TRBD2
abundance: NA
v_gene: TRBV15
CDR3nt: TGTGCCACCAGCAGAGAGGCGGGAGCCAGCTCCTACGAGCAGTACTTC
CDR3aa: CATSREAGASSYEQYF

j_gene: TRBJ2-3
d_gene: TRBD1
abundance: NA
v_gene: TRBV6-5
CDR3nt: TGTGCCAGCAGTTTTGGGGACAGGAACACAGATACGCAGTATTTT
CDR3aa: CASSFGDRNTDTQYF

j_gene: TRBJ1-2
d_gene: TRBD1
abundance: NA
v_gene: TRBV5-1
CDR3nt: TGCGCCAGCAGCTTGGTGGGGACAGGGGATTCCTATGGCTACACCTTC
CDR3aa: CASSLVGTGDSYGYTF

j_gene: TRBJ1-2
d_gene: TRBD1
abundance: NA
v_gene: TRBV6-5
CDR3nt: TGTGCCAGCAGGACAGGGGTTAACTATGGCTACACCTTC
CDR3aa: CASRTGVNYGYTF

j_gene: TRBJ2-5
d_gene: TRBD2
abundance: once
v_gene: TRBV19
CDR3nt: TGTGCCAGTAGTAAAAGACTAGCGGGGGCGGGAGAGACCCAGTACTTC
CDR3aa: CASSKRLAGAGETQYF

j_gene: TRBJ1-5
d_gene: TRBD1
abundance: NA
v_gene: TRBV7-2
CDR3nt: TGTGCCAGCAGCCCCCGCCCGGGACAGCATCAGCCCCAGCATTTT
CDR3aa: CASSPRPGQHQPQHF

j_gene: TRBJ2-7
d_gene: NA
abundance: NA
v_gene: TRBV7-8
CDR3nt: TGTGCCAGCAGCCCCGGTAGCGAGCAGTACTTC
CDR3aa: CASSPGSEQYF

j_gene: TRBJ2-1
d_gene: TRBD2
abundance: few
v_gene: TRBV4-2
CDR3nt: TGTGCCAGCAGCCCCCCGCTGCTTACCGAGGGGACTAGTTGGAATGAGCAGTTCTTC
CDR3aa: CASSPPLLTEGTSWNEQFF

j_gene: TRBJ2-5
d_gene: TRBD2
abundance: NA
v_gene: TRBV9
CDR3nt: TGTGCCAGCAGCGTAGTCCCTAGCGGGGGGGCCAGGTGGGAGACCCAGTACTTC
CDR3aa: CASSVVPSGGARWETQYF

j_gene: TRBJ1-2
d_gene: NA
abundance: NA
v_gene: TRBV27
CDR3nt: TGTGCCAGCAGTTCGGGGGTTGCCTATGGCTACACCTTC
CDR3aa: CASSSGVAYGYTF

j_gene: TRBJ1-1
d_gene: TRBD1
abundance: NA
v_gene: TRBV29-1
CDR3nt: TGCAGCGTCCTTGACAGGGGGAACACTGAAGCTTTCTTT
CDR3aa: CSVLDRGNTEAFF

j_gene: TRBJ1-5
d_gene: NA
abundance: NA
v_gene: TRBV7-2
CDR3nt: TGTGCCAGCAGCGTCGGATCGGGGGGCAATCAGCCCCAGCATTTT
CDR3aa: CASSVGSGGNQPQHF

j_gene: TRBJ2-7
d_gene: NA
abundance: few
v_gene: TRBV19
CDR3nt: TGTGCCAGTAGTATAGCTTCGGGGGACGAGCAGTACTTC
CDR3aa: CASSIASGDEQYF

j_gene: TRBJ2-3
d_gene: NA
abundance: NA
v_gene: TRBV27
CDR3nt: TGTGCCAGCAGCACTTGGGGCGGGGCACCGAGCACAGATACGCAGTATTTT
CDR3aa: CASSTWGGAPSTDTQYF